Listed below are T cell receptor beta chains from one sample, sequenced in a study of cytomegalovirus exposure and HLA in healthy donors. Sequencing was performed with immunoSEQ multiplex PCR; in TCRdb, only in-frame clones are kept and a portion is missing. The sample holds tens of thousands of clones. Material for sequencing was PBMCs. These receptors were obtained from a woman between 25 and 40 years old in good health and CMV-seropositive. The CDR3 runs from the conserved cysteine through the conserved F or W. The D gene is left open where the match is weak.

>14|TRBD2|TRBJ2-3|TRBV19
CASSSSGMRDTQYF
TGTGCCAGTAGTTCGAGCGGGATGCGGGATACGCAGTATTTT
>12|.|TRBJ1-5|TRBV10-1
CASGKNRQPQHF
TGCGCCAGCGGCAAGAATCGTCAGCCCCAGCATTTT
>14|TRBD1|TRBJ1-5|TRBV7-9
CASSPQGGTQPQHF
TGTGCCAGCAGCCCCCAGGGGGGAACTCAGCCCCAGCATTTT
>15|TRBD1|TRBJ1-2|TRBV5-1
CASSLDLGTGLGYTF
TGCGCCAGCAGCTTGGACCTTGGGACAGGGCTTGGCTACACCTTC
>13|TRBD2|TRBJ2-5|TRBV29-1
CSVGFQRGETQYF
TGCAGCGTTGGGTTCCAGCGGGGAGAGACCCAGTACTTC
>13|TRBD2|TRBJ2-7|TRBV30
CAWSTSGGYEQYF
TGTGCCTGGAGCACTAGCGGGGGGTACGAGCAGTACTTC
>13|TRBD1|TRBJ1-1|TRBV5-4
CASTNQGADFAFF
TGTGCCAGCACCAACCAGGGGGCGGATTTTGCTTTCTTT
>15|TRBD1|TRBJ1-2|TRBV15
CATSREGQGGFGYTF
TGTGCCACCAGCAGAGAAGGACAGGGGGGGTTTGGCTACACCTTC
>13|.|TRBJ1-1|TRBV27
CASRAGGATEAFF
TGTGCCAGCAGGGCGGGAGGGGCGACTGAAGCTTTCTTT
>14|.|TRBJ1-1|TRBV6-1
CASSEFFSGTEAFF
TGTGCCAGCAGTGAATTCTTCTCGGGCACTGAAGCTTTCTTT
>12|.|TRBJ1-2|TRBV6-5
CASTSGAKGYTF
TGTGCCAGCACCTCAGGGGCGAAAGGCTACACCTTC
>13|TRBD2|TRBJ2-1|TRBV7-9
CASSSGLANEQFF
TGTGCCAGCAGCTCGGGACTAGCGAATGAGCAGTTCTTC
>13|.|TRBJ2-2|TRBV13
CASSATRAGELFF
TGTGCCAGCAGCGCAACTAGGGCCGGGGAGCTGTTTTTT
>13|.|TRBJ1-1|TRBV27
CASRTGPNTEAFF
TGTGCCAGTAGAACAGGGCCGAACACTGAAGCTTTCTTT
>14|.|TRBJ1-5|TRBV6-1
CASLPPGNHQPQHF
TGTGCCAGCCTACCTCCAGGAAACCATCAGCCCCAGCATTTT
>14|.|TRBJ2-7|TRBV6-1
CASSPQGFLYEQYF
TGTGCCAGCAGTCCACAGGGATTCCTCTACGAGCAGTACTTC
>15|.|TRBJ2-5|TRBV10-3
CAISEFDRLKETQYF
TGTGCCATCAGTGAGTTTGACAGGTTAAAGGAGACCCAGTACTTC
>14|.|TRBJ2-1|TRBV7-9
CASSRTDLYNEQFF
TGTGCCAGCAGCAGGACAGACCTATACAATGAGCAGTTCTTC
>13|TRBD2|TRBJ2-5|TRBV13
CASSLGGTGTQYF
TGTGCCAGCAGCCTGGGAGGGACGGGGACCCAGTACTTC
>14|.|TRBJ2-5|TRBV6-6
CASTGGLSVETQYF
TGTGCCAGCACCGGGGGGCTGTCTGTAGAGACCCAGTACTTC
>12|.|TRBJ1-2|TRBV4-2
CASSQRTERYTF
TGTGCCAGCAGCCAGAGGACTGAGCGCTACACCTTC
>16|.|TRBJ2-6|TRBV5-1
CASSSKQGIGANVLTF
TGCGCCAGCAGCTCCAAACAGGGTATTGGGGCCAACGTCCTGACTTTC
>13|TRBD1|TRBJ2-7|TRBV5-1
CASSLARGREQYF
TGCGCCAGCAGCTTGGCCAGGGGGCGCGAGCAGTACTTC
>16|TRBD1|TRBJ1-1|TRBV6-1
CASSEPRQGGNTEAFF
TGTGCCAGCAGTGAACCCCGACAGGGTGGAAACACTGAAGCTTTCTTT
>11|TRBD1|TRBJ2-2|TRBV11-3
CASNRGGELFF
TGTGCCAGCAACAGGGGCGGGGAGCTGTTTTTT
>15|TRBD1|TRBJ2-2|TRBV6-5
CASSLTGVGSGELFF
TGTGCCAGCAGTCTAACAGGGGTTGGATCCGGGGAGCTGTTTTTT
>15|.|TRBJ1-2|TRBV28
CASSFQGSEGVGYTF
TGTGCCAGCAGTTTTCAGGGGTCAGAAGGAGTAGGCTACACCTTC
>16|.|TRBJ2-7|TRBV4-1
CASSQGHPTVSYEQYF
TGCGCCAGCAGCCAAGGCCACCCGACAGTTTCCTACGAGCAGTACTTC
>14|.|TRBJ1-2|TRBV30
CAWVRPGTRYGYTF
TGTGCCTGGGTCCGACCCGGGACACGTTATGGCTACACCTTC
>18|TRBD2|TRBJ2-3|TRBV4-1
CASSQGAPSGRFTDTQYF
TGCGCCAGCAGCCAGGGTGCTCCTAGCGGGAGGTTTACAGATACGCAGTATTTT
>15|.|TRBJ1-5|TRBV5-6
CASSLGAGGNQPQHF
TGTGCCAGCAGCTTAGGGGCAGGGGGCAATCAGCCCCAGCATTTT
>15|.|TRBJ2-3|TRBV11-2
CASSLARGNPDTQYF
TGTGCCAGCAGCTTAGCTAGGGGGAACCCAGATACGCAGTATTTT
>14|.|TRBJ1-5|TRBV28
CASSLVQSNQPQHF
TGTGCCAGCAGTTTAGTACAGAGCAATCAGCCCCAGCATTTT
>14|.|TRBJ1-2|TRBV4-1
CASSSNTGFYGYTF
TGCGCCAGCAGTTCCAATACAGGATTCTATGGCTACACCTTC
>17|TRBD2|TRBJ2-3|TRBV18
CASSITSGGTSTDTQYF
TGTGCCAGCTCAATAACTAGCGGGGGAACTAGCACAGATACGCAGTATTTT
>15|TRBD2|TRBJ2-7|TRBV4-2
CASSQPAGGQSGQYF
TGTGCCAGCAGCCAACCGGCGGGAGGGCAATCCGGGCAGTACTTC
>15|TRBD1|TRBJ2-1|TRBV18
CASSPRTGTYNEQFF
TGTGCCAGCTCACCTCGGACAGGCACCTACAATGAGCAGTTCTTC
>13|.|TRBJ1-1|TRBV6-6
CASSPPQVGEAFF
TGTGCCAGCAGCCCCCCACAGGTCGGTGAAGCTTTCTTT
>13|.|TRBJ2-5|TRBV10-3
CAINSAVEETQYF
TGTGCCATCAATAGCGCTGTCGAAGAGACCCAGTACTTC
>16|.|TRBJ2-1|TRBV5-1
CASSLLGADSYNEQFF
TGCGCCAGCAGCTTGTTAGGGGCCGACTCCTACAATGAGCAGTTCTTC
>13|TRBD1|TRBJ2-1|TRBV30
CAWTGTGINEQFF
TGTGCCTGGACCGGGACAGGGATAAATGAGCAGTTCTTC
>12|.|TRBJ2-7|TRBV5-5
CASSRSGYEQYF
TGTGCCAGCAGCCGAAGCGGCTACGAGCAGTACTTC
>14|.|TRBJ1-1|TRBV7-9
CASSPAGGYTEAFF
TGTGCCAGCAGCCCCGCGGGTGGCTACACTGAAGCTTTCTTT
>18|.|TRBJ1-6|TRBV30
CAWRDEDSDISYNSPLHF
TGTGCCTGGAGGGATGAGGACAGTGATATCTCCTATAATTCACCCCTCCACTTT
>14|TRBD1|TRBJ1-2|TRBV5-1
CASGRTGEHYGYTF
TGCGCCAGCGGCAGAACAGGGGAACACTATGGCTACACCTTC
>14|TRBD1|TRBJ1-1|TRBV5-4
CASSNRQGLTEAFF
TGTGCCAGCAGTAACCGACAGGGGTTAACTGAAGCTTTCTTT
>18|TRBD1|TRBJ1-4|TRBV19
CASSIRRDRGRPNEKLFF
TGTGCCAGTAGTATAAGAAGAGACAGGGGTCGGCCTAATGAAAAACTGTTTTTT
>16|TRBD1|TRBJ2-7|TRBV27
CASRPFSGTGSHEQYF
TGTGCCAGCAGGCCCTTTTCCGGGACAGGGAGCCACGAGCAGTACTTC
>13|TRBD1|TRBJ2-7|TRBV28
CASTPGQGYEQYF
TGTGCCAGCACCCCGGGACAGGGCTACGAGCAGTACTTC
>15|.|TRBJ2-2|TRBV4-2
CASSQDGSSAGELFF
TGTGCCAGCAGCCAAGATGGTTCCTCGGCCGGGGAGCTGTTTTTT
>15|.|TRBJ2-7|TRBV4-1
CASSQVAGSVYEQYF
TGCGCCAGCAGCCAAGTCGCAGGGTCCGTCTACGAGCAGTACTTC
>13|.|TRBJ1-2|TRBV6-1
CASAVGSSYGYTF
TGTGCCAGCGCCGTCGGGTCCAGCTATGGCTACACCTTC